These 19 T cell receptor beta chains share one sample of origin, sequenced in a study of cytomegalovirus exposure and HLA in healthy donors. The PCR used 60 Vbeta and 13 Jbeta primers. Sequencing was performed with immunoSEQ multiplex PCR; in TCRdb, only in-frame clones are kept and a portion is missing. The sample shows some 140,000 clones, about four fifths of them seen only once. The source material was PBMCs. Receptor source: a male donor in good health and CMV-seropositive.

This clone turned up a few times. The gene calls are TRBV11-2 and TRBJ1-6; D not certain. From germline, CDR1 is SGHAT and CDR2 FQNNGV. V shed 1 base and J shed 0 bases, with 13 bases lying between them. The CDR3 consists of 18 residues. The CDR3 sequence is CASSLVPRGSSYNSPLHF. The CDR3 DNA reads as TGTGCCAGCAGCTTAGTTCCAAGAGGGAGCTCCTATAATTCACCCCTCCACTTT.

This clone has more than one count but fewer than ten. The chain is built from TRBV7-2 and TRBJ2-7; unclear D gene. This CDR3 region has 14 residues. CDR1 SGHTA and CDR2 FQGNSA come from the germline V gene. Deletions cut 5 bases from V and 4 bases from J, with 15 bases between. CDR3 in amino acids: CASSRPGEQYEQYF. In DNA form, the CDR3 reads TGTGCCAGCAGCCGTCCCGGAGAGCAGTACGAGCAGTACTTC.

The CDR3 DNA sequence: TGTGCCAGCAGCCAAGGGCACTATGGCTACACCTTC. It specifies CASSQGHYGYTF. The chain combines TRBV14 with TRBJ1-2; D not resolved. The CDR3 consists of 12 residues. Germline V lookup: CDR1 SGHDN, CDR2 FVKESK. V dropped 1 base and J dropped 3 bases, with 3 bases sitting between them.

This sequence joins TRBV6-6 and TRBJ1-2; 8 nucleotides line up with TRBD1. Trimming at V came to 6 bases and at J to 4 bases, leaving 7 bases not matched to a gene. The CDR3 is made up of 14 amino acids. CDR1 and CDR2 (germline): MNHNY, SVGAGI (reference sequence). The CDR3 DNA follows: TGTGCCAGCAGCCGAGACACAGGGGGCTATGGCTACACCTTC. It encodes CASSRDTGGYGYTF.

The rearrangement links TRBV21-1 to TRBJ1-1; the listed D gene, TRBD1, was not tested against the DNA. TRBV21-1 is a pseudogene segment. The CDR3 is 15 residues long. The CDR3 sequence: CASSIRDRDGTEAFF. In DNA form, the CDR3 reads TGTGCCAGCAGCATAAGGGACAGGGACGGTACTGAAGCTTTCTTT.

The V and J genes are TRBV28 and TRBJ2-7, with a possible D match to TRBD1 (6 bases). V lost 3 bases to trimming and J lost 3 bases, with 18 bases between them. Germline-derived CDR1 and CDR2 are MDHEN and SYDVKM. This CDR3 region has 16 residues. CDR3 sequence reads: CASSFTGAGTNYEQYF. The DNA of the CDR3 is TGTGCCAGCAGTTTCACCGGGGCAGGGACAAACTACGAGCAGTACTTC.

V usage is TRBV7-9 and J usage is TRBJ2-1, with 7 bases matching TRBD2. Germline V gene lookup returns CDR1 SEHNR and CDR2 FQNEAQ (reference sequence). There are 11 residues in the CDR3. The J segment lost 9 bases and the V segment lost 4 bases, leaving 0 bases of the junction unmatched. The CDR3 DNA reads TGTGCCAGCAGCTCGGGGGGTGAGCAGTTCTTC. Protein: CASSSGGEQFF.

This chain links TRBV5-1 with TRBJ2-7, with 11 bases fitting TRBD2. Trimming took 1 base from V and 7 from J; bases not matched to a gene: 13. Per the germline V gene, CDR1 is SGHRS and CDR2 is YFSETQ. The CDR3 consists of 17 residues. In nucleotides, the CDR3 is TGCGCCAGCAGCTTGCCTAGCGGGAGGCTTAACGCGTTGGAGCAGTACTTC. Translated: CASSLPSGRLNALEQYF.

In its sample, this clone was seen once. This rearrangement joins TRBV30 to TRBJ1-3; D is uncertain. The CDR3 is made up of 14 amino acids. Germline V gene sequence: CDR1 GTSNPN, CDR2 SVGIG (reference sequence). Trimming left V 1 base short and J 3 bases short, with 10 bases between. The CDR3 loop reads CAWSEYLGGNTIYF. The CDR3 DNA reads as TGTGCCTGGAGTGAATATCTCGGTGGAAACACCATATATTTT.

The genes are TRBV6-5 and TRBJ2-7, with 9 bases fitting TRBD1. Germline CDR1 MNHEY, CDR2 SVGAGI. V shed 6 bases, J shed 5 bases, and the junction held 8 bases outside the gene matches. The CDR3 has 14 residues. CDR3 in DNA: TGTGCCAGCAGGGGGACAGGGAAAATCAACGAGCAGTACTTC. The encoded protein is CASRGTGKINEQYF.

The chain is built from TRBV4-1 and TRBJ2-5, with 8 bases identical to TRBD2. From germline, CDR1 is MGHRA and CDR2 YSYEKL. With V trimmed by 4 bases and J by 5 bases, 12 bases remained unmatched. CDR3 length equals 16 residues. CDR3 sequence: CASSRGSGGGLETQYF. The CDR3 nucleotides are TGCGCCAGCAGCCGAGGGAGCGGGGGTGGTCTGGAGACCCAGTACTTC.

In its sample, this clone was seen a few times. The chain employs TRBV14 and TRBJ1-1; 7 positions agree with TRBD1. Germline lookup yields CDR1 SGHDN and CDR2 FVKESK. V gave up 5 bases and J gave up 0 bases; unmatched junction bases: 3. This CDR3 is built from 14 residues. CDR3 region: CASSIGTVNTEAFF. In nucleotides, the CDR3 is TGTGCCAGCAGCATTGGGACAGTGAACACTGAAGCTTTCTTT.

The chain employs TRBV11-2 and TRBJ1-1; 9 bases line up with TRBD1. The ends lost 5 bases at V and 1 base at J; junction bases unmatched: 2. The CDR3 runs to 14 residues. In germline, CDR1 is SGHAT, CDR2 FQNNGV. CDR3 nucleotides: TGTGCCAGCAGCCCGGGACAGGGGAACACTGAAGCTTTCTTT. The encoded protein is CASSPGQGNTEAFF.

The CDR3 protein is CASSLTGTDPYEQYF. DNA for the CDR3: TGTGCCAGCAGCCTCACCGGGACAGACCCCTACGAGCAGTACTTC. The chain uses TRBV7-2 and TRBJ2-7; 7 nucleotides line up with TRBD1. The germline V gene encodes CDR1 SGHTA and CDR2 FQGNSA. CDR3 length: 15 amino acids. V shed 5 bases and J 2 bases; nucleotides not matched to a gene: 9.

The chain uses TRBV9 and TRBJ2-1, with 10 bases lining up with TRBD2. The CDR3 is made up of 16 amino acids. The ends lost 0 bases at V and 4 bases at J; junction bases unmatched: 4. The germline CDR1 and CDR2 sequences are SGDLS and YYNGEE. CDR3 sequence reads: CASSVDRLAGYNEQFF. Here the CDR3 DNA reads TGTGCCAGCAGCGTAGACCGACTAGCGGGTTACAATGAGCAGTTCTTC.

The rearrangement links TRBV7-3 to TRBJ2-7, with TRBD1 identical over 9 bases. The CDR3 contains 15 residues. Per the germline V gene, CDR1 is SGHTA and CDR2 is FQGTGA. J gave up 2 bases and V 3 bases, and 5 bases lay outside the gene matches. The CDR3 spells CASSFGTGITYEQYF. For the CDR3, the DNA is TGTGCCAGCAGCTTCGGGACAGGGATCACCTACGAGCAGTACTTC.

The chain carries TRBV27 and TRBJ1-5; D unresolved. Trimming took off 3 bases at V and 2 bases at J, with 17 bases between the two ends. This CDR3 comprises 17 residues. Looked up from germline, CDR1 is MNHEY and CDR2 is SMNVEV (reference sequence). CDR3 coding DNA: TGTGCCAGCAGTTTCGTCAGTCCCACAGTGGGCAATCAGCCCCAGCATTTT. Protein: CASSFVSPTVGNQPQHF.

This chain joins TRBV7-2 and TRBJ2-6, with 8 positions matching TRBD1. J was trimmed by 2 bases and V by 4 bases; bases with no gene match: 7. The V gene's germline CDR1 is SGHTA and CDR2 FQGNSA. The CDR3 loop spans 17 amino acids. The CDR3 nucleotides are TGTGCCAGCAGCTCCAGGGGGCGTAGAGCTGGGGCCAACGTCCTGACTTTC. The encoded protein is CASSSRGRRAGANVLTF.

The rearrangement uses TRBV6-5 and TRBJ1-2; 9 positions match TRBD1. Germline V gene sequence: CDR1 MNHEY, CDR2 SVGAGI. This CDR3 is built from 14 residues. V trimming: 8 bases; J trimming: 3 bases; junction bases outside the gene matches: 7. The DNA of the CDR3 is TGTGCCAGCCTCAAACAGGGGGCGCACTATGGCTACACCTTC. Translated, it gives CASLKQGAHYGYTF.